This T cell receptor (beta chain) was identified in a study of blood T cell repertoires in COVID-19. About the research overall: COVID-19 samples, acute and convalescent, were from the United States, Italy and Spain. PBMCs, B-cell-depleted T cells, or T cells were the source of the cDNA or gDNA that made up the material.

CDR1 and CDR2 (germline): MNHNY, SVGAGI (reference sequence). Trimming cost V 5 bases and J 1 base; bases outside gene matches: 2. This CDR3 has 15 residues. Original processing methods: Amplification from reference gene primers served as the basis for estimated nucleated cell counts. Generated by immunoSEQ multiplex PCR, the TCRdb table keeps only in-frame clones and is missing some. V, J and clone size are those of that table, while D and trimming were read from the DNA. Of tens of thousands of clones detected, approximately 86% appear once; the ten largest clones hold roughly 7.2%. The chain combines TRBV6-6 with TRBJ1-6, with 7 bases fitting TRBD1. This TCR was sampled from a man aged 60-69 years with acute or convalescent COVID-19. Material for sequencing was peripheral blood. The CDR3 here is CASSQDRSYNSPLHF. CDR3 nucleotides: TGTGCCAGCAGTCAGGACAGGTCCTATAATTCACCCCTCCACTTT.